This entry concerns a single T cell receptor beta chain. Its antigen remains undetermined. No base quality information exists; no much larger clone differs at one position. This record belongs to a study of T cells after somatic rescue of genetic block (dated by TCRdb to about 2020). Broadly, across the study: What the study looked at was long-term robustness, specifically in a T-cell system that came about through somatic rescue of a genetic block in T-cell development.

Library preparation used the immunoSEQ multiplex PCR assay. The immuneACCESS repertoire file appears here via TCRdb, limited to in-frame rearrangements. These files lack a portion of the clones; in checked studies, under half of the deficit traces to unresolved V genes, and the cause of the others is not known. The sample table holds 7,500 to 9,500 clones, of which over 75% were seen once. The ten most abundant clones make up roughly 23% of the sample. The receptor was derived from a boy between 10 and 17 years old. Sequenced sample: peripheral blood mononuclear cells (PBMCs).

The DNA sequence is given as TGTGCCAGCACCTTCACCGGGGGGGAGGCCTACGAGCAGTACTTC. Translated, this is CASTFTGGEAYEQYF. The chain is made from TRBV5-4 and TRBJ2-7, with 8 junctional bases fitting TRBD2. Taken from cysteine to phenylalanine, the CDR3 has 15 residues. Just the 45-base CDR3 DNA is kept, in frame starting at base 1. For CDR1 and CDR2, the germline V gene (reference sequence) lists SGHNT and YYREEE. Unmatched junction bases come to 10, with V trimmed by 6 bases and J by 2 bases.